This section outlines one T cell receptor beta chain sequence together with its context. Antigen specificity is unknown. Other nucleotide sequences from this sample produce the same CDR3. These data originate in a study of OX40 agonist ivuxolimab in advanced cancers. Study conclusions and caveats: Averaging showed that CD8+ T cells had more expanded clones than CD4+ did. CD4+ and CD8+ blood T cells expanded clonally by week 6 at 0.1 to 3.0 mg/kg.

The CDR3 covers 13 residues. V dropped 5 bases and J dropped 2 bases, with 10 bases sitting between them. Germline-derived CDR1 and CDR2 are SNHLY and FYNNEI. The data were produced by immunoSEQ multiplex PCR, yet TCRdb's version contains in-frame clones alone and is incomplete. The table includes about 72,000 clones, about 85% detected once. The specimen comprised CD4+ or CD8+ T cells sorted from blood, sampled in a trial of the OX40 agonist ivuxolimab. This sequence was found in an adult with an advanced solid tumor such as melanoma, head and neck, liver or kidney cancer. The chain uses TRBV2 and TRBJ2-7; D possibly matches TRBD1 or TRBD2 (5 bases each). For the CDR3, the DNA is TGTGCCAGCAGTTCTGGGGGTCCCTACGAGCAGTACTTC. Translating it yields CASSSGGPYEQYF.